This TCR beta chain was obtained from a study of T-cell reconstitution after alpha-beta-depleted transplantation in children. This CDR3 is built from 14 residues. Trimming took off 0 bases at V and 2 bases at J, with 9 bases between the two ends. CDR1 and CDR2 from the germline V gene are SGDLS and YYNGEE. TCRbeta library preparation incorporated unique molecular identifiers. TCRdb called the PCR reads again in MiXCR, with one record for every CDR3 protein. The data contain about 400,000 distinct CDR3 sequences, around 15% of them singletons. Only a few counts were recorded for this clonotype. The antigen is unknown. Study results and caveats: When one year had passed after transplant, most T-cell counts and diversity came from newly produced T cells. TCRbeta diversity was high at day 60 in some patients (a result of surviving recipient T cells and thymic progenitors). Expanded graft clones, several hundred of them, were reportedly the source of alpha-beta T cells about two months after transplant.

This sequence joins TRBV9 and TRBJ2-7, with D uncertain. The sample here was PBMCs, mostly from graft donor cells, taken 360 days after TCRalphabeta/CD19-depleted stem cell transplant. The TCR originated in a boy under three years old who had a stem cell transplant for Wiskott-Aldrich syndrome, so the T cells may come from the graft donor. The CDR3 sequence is CASSVGRPTYEQYF. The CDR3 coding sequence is TGTGCCAGCAGCGTAGGAAGGCCCACCTACGAGCAGTACTTC.